This T cell receptor (beta chain) was recovered during a study of regulatory T cells in long-lasting Graves disease. Germline loops: CDR1 SGHDT, CDR2 YYEEEE. Trimming stripped 3 bases from V and 5 bases from J, with 14 bases between. The CDR3 totals 14 residues. Noted time point: persistent/refractory GD, antithyroid drugs over 5 years with positive TRAb. Construction of the TCR library relied on RNA isolated from PBMCs. In this cohort, patients came from an endocrinology department located in Xi'an, China. A few counts support this clonotype. Arm-PCR with iRepertoire HTBI primers amplified the CDR3 regions for these TCR beta libraries. One entry per CDR3 protein, called by TCRdb with MiXCR from the multiplex PCR reads. This table has 600,000 to 800,000 distinct CDR3 sequences, 30% appearing once.

The chain carries TRBV5-6 and TRBJ2-5, with D tentatively TRBD1 or TRBD2 (7 bases each). The sequence came from a female donor with Graves disease. The sample consisted of peripheral blood mononuclear cells (PBMCs), taken when the disease was refractory, from a patient treated with antithyroid drugs. The CDR3 region is CASSSGGGDETQYF. The CDR3 DNA reads as TGTGCCAGCAGCTCAGGGGGGGGCGATGAGACCCAGTACTTC.